This TCR beta chain was documented in a study of blood T cell repertoires in COVID-19. For the study at large: The study drew acute and convalescent COVID-19 samples from the United States, Italy and Spain. The cDNA or gDNA used as material had been derived from T cells, B-cell-depleted T cells, or PBMCs.

Authors' data handling: The authors estimated nucleated cell counts from reference gene primer amplification. Profiling relied on immunoSEQ multiplex PCR, and the TCRdb table lists in-frame clones only, not all of them. From that table come the V and J calls and clone size; the DNA was used to work out D and trimming. The sample consists of more than 85,000 clones, roughly four fifths of them appearing once. Between the trimmed V and J ends, which lost 3 bases and 8 bases, there was a span of 13 bases. The CDR3 loop spans 14 amino acids. Germline CDR1 is SEHNR and CDR2 is FQNEAQ (reference sequence).

Specimen: peripheral blood. This sequence was found in a woman aged 55-70 years with acute or convalescent COVID-19. The chain is built from TRBV7-9 and TRBJ2-2, with a tentative D call TRBD1 (6 bases). This CDR3 is CASSFAGGGGELFF. CDR3 in DNA: TGTGCCAGCAGCTTTGCTGGGGGCGGTGGGGAGCTGTTTTTT. Supplemented by reference TRBV7-9 and TRBJ2-2, the full variable domain reads DTGVSQNPRHKITKRGQNVTFRCDPISEHNRLYWYRQTLGQGPEFLTYFQNEAQLEKSRLLSDRFSAERPKGSFSTLEIQRTEQGDSAMYLCASSFAGGGGELFFGEGSRLTVL.